The rows below give T cell receptor beta chains drawn from one sample of a study of graft-versus-host responses after intestinal transplantation. Which antigens these TCRs recognize remains unknown. This table comes from immunoSEQ multiplex PCR, and its TCRdb copy is limited to in-frame clones, with some not included. The profile shows tens of thousands of clones, 88% of them singletons. The specimen comprised unstimulated CD4+ T cells sorted from spleen or lymph node cells, sampled before transplant. These receptors were taken from a human donor who was the organ donor for an intestinal transplant. CDR3s include the opening cysteine and the closing phenylalanine or tryptophan.

J gene: TRBJ2-2
V gene: TRBV30
CDR3 protein: CAWSRGVDTGELFF

J gene: TRBJ2-7
V gene: TRBV6-1
CDR3 protein: CASSPTEFYGQYF

J gene: TRBJ2-7
V gene: TRBV11-2
CDR3 protein: CASSSPRQKWPYEQYF

J gene: TRBJ2-3
V gene: TRBV27
CDR3 protein: CASSPRVLGAQGTQYF

J gene: TRBJ2-2
V gene: TRBV7-3
CDR3 protein: CASSLTSATGGGELFF

J gene: TRBJ2-3
V gene: TRBV25-1
CDR3 protein: CASSVRGDTQYF

J gene: TRBJ2-5
V gene: TRBV7-2
CDR3 protein: CASRPIAGGQETQYF

J gene: TRBJ2-4
V gene: TRBV6-6
CDR3 protein: CASSPQTGLAKNIQYF

J gene: TRBJ2-3
V gene: TRBV7-3
CDR3 protein: CASSRTSADTQYF

J gene: TRBJ2-1
V gene: TRBV28
CDR3 protein: CASSLIQTNYNEQFF

J gene: TRBJ1-1
V gene: TRBV28
CDR3 protein: CASRTTSPPVEAFF

J gene: TRBJ1-3
V gene: TRBV11-2
CDR3 protein: CASGSGGPRSGNTIYF

J gene: TRBJ2-5
V gene: TRBV28
CDR3 protein: CASSFSRNRDWQETQYF

J gene: TRBJ2-3
V gene: TRBV29-1
CDR3 protein: CSVGLALGTDTQYF

J gene: TRBJ1-2
V gene: TRBV29-1
CDR3 protein: CSVEDRAGGYGYTF

J gene: TRBJ2-1
V gene: TRBV6-1
CDR3 protein: CASSQLPYEQFF

J gene: TRBJ2-1
V gene: TRBV28
CDR3 protein: CASSLLAGGQKVNEQFF

J gene: TRBJ1-2
V gene: TRBV6-5
CDR3 protein: CATRRGEYYGYTF

J gene: TRBJ2-1
V gene: TRBV5-1
CDR3 protein: CASSRNRGDEQFF

J gene: TRBJ2-1
V gene: TRBV7-8
CDR3 protein: CASSRRLGTARTSGIYNEQFF

J gene: TRBJ1-3
V gene: TRBV4-1
CDR3 protein: CASSQDRGTAGNTIYF

J gene: TRBJ2-2
V gene: TRBV9
CDR3 protein: CASSPRTSGVTGELFF

J gene: TRBJ2-3
V gene: TRBV6-1
CDR3 protein: CASGGLGERQYF

J gene: TRBJ1-6
V gene: TRBV2
CDR3 protein: CASTGETNSPLHF

J gene: TRBJ1-4
V gene: TRBV10-3
CDR3 protein: CAISESREKLFF

J gene: TRBJ2-7
V gene: TRBV6-1
CDR3 protein: CASRPLAAAYEQYF

J gene: TRBJ2-3
V gene: TRBV7-2
CDR3 protein: CASSPRTSGIADTQYF

J gene: TRBJ2-3
V gene: TRBV15
CDR3 protein: CATSARTGTHTDTQYF

J gene: TRBJ2-7
V gene: TRBV7-6
CDR3 protein: CASSLGLAGYEQYF

J gene: TRBJ1-6
V gene: TRBV27
CDR3 protein: CASSYGVSSYNSPLHF

J gene: TRBJ1-6
V gene: TRBV9
CDR3 protein: CASSVAAENSPLHF

J gene: TRBJ2-7
V gene: TRBV4-1
CDR3 protein: CASSQGRPRRSYEQYF

J gene: TRBJ2-3
V gene: TRBV10-1
CDR3 protein: CASSESGQGGLAGVIIPEDTQYF

J gene: TRBJ2-5
V gene: TRBV2
CDR3 protein: CASSYTRGAGETQYF

J gene: TRBJ2-3
V gene: TRBV6-5
CDR3 protein: CASSYRYPSTDTQYF

J gene: TRBJ2-5
V gene: TRBV18
CDR3 protein: CASSPGTAETQYF

J gene: TRBJ2-4
V gene: TRBV6-5
CDR3 protein: CASSSTWGAGENIQYF

J gene: TRBJ2-7
V gene: TRBV28
CDR3 protein: CASSLPKPQRAEASSYEQYF

J gene: TRBJ2-3
V gene: TRBV2
CDR3 protein: CASDKKQGETDTQYF

J gene: TRBJ2-3
V gene: TRBV29-1
CDR3 protein: CSVVKLAGVFRTDTQYF

J gene: TRBJ2-5
V gene: TRBV5-1
CDR3 protein: CASSLRARLAVGETQYF

J gene: TRBJ2-3
V gene: TRBV27
CDR3 protein: CASTPGLSTDTQYF

J gene: TRBJ2-2
V gene: TRBV11-2
CDR3 protein: CASSLGGSGTGELFF

J gene: TRBJ2-5
V gene: TRBV4-2
CDR3 protein: CASSRTEKETQYF

J gene: TRBJ2-6
V gene: TRBV9
CDR3 protein: CASSVVGQWSGANVLTF

J gene: TRBJ1-4
V gene: TRBV2
CDR3 protein: CASRVFGVEKLFF

J gene: TRBJ1-2
V gene: TRBV2
CDR3 protein: CASKTTGGNYGYTF

J gene: TRBJ2-1
V gene: TRBV7-2
CDR3 protein: CASSLTGGRARNEQFF

J gene: TRBJ2-7
V gene: TRBV2
CDR3 protein: CASRRLTSGGAPSSYEQYF

J gene: TRBJ1-2
V gene: TRBV7-9
CDR3 protein: CASSLGRRQKAFYGYTF